The 20 T cell receptor beta chains below were found in one sample sequenced in a study of blood T cell repertoires in COVID-19. Generated by immunoSEQ multiplex PCR, the TCRdb table keeps only in-frame clones and is missing some. The table records some 250,000 clones, 84% of them present only once. Sequencing input: peripheral blood. All receptors come from a man aged 55 to 70 with acute or convalescent COVID-19.

The gene calls are TRBV9 and TRBJ1-3; 7 bases line up with TRBD1. V was pared by 0 bases and J by 4 bases, with 4 bases of the junction left unmatched. The CDR3 spans 15 residues. Germline V lookup: CDR1 SGDLS, CDR2 YYNGEE. The CDR3 region is CASSVATGRGNTIYF. The CDR3 region has the DNA TGTGCCAGCAGCGTAGCGACAGGGAGGGGAAACACCATATATTTT.

This clone has just one count. This chain links TRBV12-5 with TRBJ2-1; TRBD1 matches at 7 bases. Per the germline V gene, CDR1 is LGHNT and CDR2 is FRNRAP. Trimming cost V 3 bases and J 9 bases; bases outside gene matches: 17. This CDR3 is 17 amino acids long. Here the CDR3 reads CASGLGLGLLGGGEQFF. The DNA for the CDR3 is TGTGCTAGTGGTTTAGGGTTGGGGCTGCTAGGGGGCGGTGAGCAGTTCTTC. The full variable domain, in which reference TRBV12-5 and TRBJ2-1 provide the parts outside the CDR3, is DARVTQTPRHKVTEMGQEVTMRCQPILGHNTVFWYRQTMMQGLELLAYFRNRAPLDDSGMPKDRFSAEMPDATLATLKIQPSEPRDSAVYFCASGLGLGLLGGGEQFFGPGTRLTVL.

V and J are TRBV7-3 and TRBJ2-5, with D hard to call. This CDR3 comprises 12 residues. CDR1 and CDR2 (germline): SGHTA, FQGTGA. The germline V and J ends were trimmed by 5 bases and 4 bases, with 8 bases remaining between them. The CDR3 DNA reads TGTGCCAGCAGCCACCTAGGAGAGACCCAGTACTTC. Its protein product is CASSHLGETQYF.

The CDR3 here is CASRPTGYNSPLHF. CDR3 nucleotide sequence: TGTGCCAGCAGACCGACAGGGTACAATTCACCCCTCCACTTT. The chain employs TRBV6-5 and TRBJ1-6; 7 bases line up with TRBD1. J was trimmed by 7 bases and V by 6 bases; bases with no gene match: 6. The CDR3 consists of 14 residues. Germline-derived CDR1 and CDR2 are MNHEY and SVGAGI.

The chain links TRBV25-1 to TRBJ2-5, with TRBD2 as a possible D gene (6 bases). Germline assignment: CDR1 MGHDK and CDR2 SYGVNS. The CDR3 runs to 16 residues. Trimming removed 2 bases at V and 4 bases at J, with 17 bases between. This CDR3 is CASSEGTGAWRETQYF. In DNA form, the CDR3 reads TGTGCCAGCAGTGAAGGGACGGGAGCTTGGAGAGAGACCCAGTACTTC.

The genes are TRBV18 and TRBJ2-1, with a possible D match to TRBD1 (6 bases). CDR3 length: 15 residues. Germline values: CDR1 KGHSH, CDR2 LQKENI. V was pared by 5 bases and J by 6 bases, with 17 bases between. The CDR3 sequence is CASSITGSTGNEQFF. The CDR3 coding sequence is TGTGCCAGCTCAATTACAGGGAGCACTGGCAATGAGCAGTTCTTC.

The sample holds one count of this clone. This chain joins TRBV6-6 and TRBJ2-5; 7 nucleotides align to TRBD1. V shed 3 bases and J 11 bases; nucleotides not matched to a gene: 6. CDR1 and CDR2 from the germline V gene are MNHNY and SVGAGI (reference sequence). The CDR3 extends over 12 amino acids. The DNA of the CDR3 is TGTGCCAGCAGTTATGGTTGGGGACAGCAGTACTTC. It translates to CASSYGWGQQYF.

In this sample, this clone turned up a few times. The J gene is TRBJ2-7, the V gene TRBV3-1 (or the pseudogene TRBV3-2); D is unresolved. The CDR3 loop spans 12 amino acids. Germline CDR1 and CDR2: LGHDT and YNNKEL (reference sequence). V lost 1 base and J 9 bases, leaving 10 bases between the germline ends. In DNA form, the CDR3 reads TGTGCCAGCAGCCAAGCGGGTGCGAGGCAGTACTTC. This translates into CASSQAGARQYF.

The gene calls are TRBV10-3 and TRBJ1-4; the match to TRBD1 covers 7 bases. V shed 0 bases, J shed 10 bases, and the junction held 8 bases outside the gene matches. The germline V gene has CDR1 ENHRY and CDR2 SYGVKD. The CDR3 has 15 residues. Here the CDR3 DNA reads TGTGCCATCAGTGAGTCCACAGGACAGGCCGGAAAACTGTTTTTT. Protein sequence: CAISESTGQAGKLFF.

The table lists this clone with a few counts. The V and J genes are TRBV4-3 and TRBJ2-2; 7 positions agree with TRBD2. The CDR3 covers 16 residues. Per germline, CDR1 LGHNA and CDR2 YSLEER. Losses at the gene ends were 1 base for V and 6 bases for J; bases not matched to a gene: 8. The CDR3 region is CASSQVGSGSPGELFF. The CDR3 nucleotides read TGCGCCAGCAGCCAAGTGGGTAGCGGGTCTCCCGGGGAGCTGTTTTTT.

The rearrangement uses TRBV30 and TRBJ1-5, with TRBD1 matching over 9 bases. V lost 2 bases, J lost 4 bases, and 12 bases stayed unmatched. This CDR3 has 17 residues. Per the germline V gene, CDR1 is GTSNPN and CDR2 is SVGIG (reference sequence). The CDR3 region has the DNA TGTGCCTGGAGTAGGGGACAGGGAGGACCTGCGAATCAGCCCCAGCATTTT. It codes for CAWSRGQGGPANQPQHF.

The CDR3: CASSLGTGAPGELFF. The CDR3 nucleotides are TGTGCCAGCAGCTTAGGGACAGGGGCTCCCGGGGAGCTGTTTTTT. J is TRBJ2-2 and V is TRBV7-2; 9 bases fit TRBD1. J gave up 6 bases and V 1 base, and 3 bases lay outside the gene matches. Germline V gives CDR1 SGHTA, CDR2 FQGNSA. The CDR3 contains 15 residues.

The chain couples TRBV20-1 to TRBJ1-2, with 7 bases lining up with TRBD1. The CDR3 length is 11 residues. CDR1 and CDR2 (germline): DFQATT, SNEGSKA (reference sequence). Germline trimming cut 6 bases from V and 7 bases from J; bases unmatched to any gene: 5. CDR3: CSASGGFGYTF. The CDR3 DNA sequence: TGCAGTGCCTCAGGGGGTTTTGGCTACACCTTC.

The chain recombines TRBV7-9 with TRBJ1-1; 8 bases match TRBD1. The V segment lost 6 bases and the J segment 1 base; nucleotides outside the gene matches: 4. Germline CDR1 is SEHNR and CDR2 is FQNEAQ (reference sequence). The CDR3 totals 14 residues. CDR3 protein: CASRPGTGNTEAFF. The CDR3 nucleotides are TGTGCCAGCAGACCCGGGACAGGGAACACTGAAGCTTTCTTT.

CDR3 residues: CASSVGGGAINEQFF. CDR3 coding DNA: TGTGCCAGCAGCGTAGGCGGGGGGGCCATCAATGAGCAGTTCTTC. V gene TRBV9 combines with J gene TRBJ2-1; 9 nucleotides match TRBD2. This CDR3 region has 15 residues. V lost 0 bases, J lost 6 bases, and 4 bases stayed unmatched. Germline loops: CDR1 SGDLS, CDR2 YYNGEE.

The chain recombines TRBV28 with TRBJ2-3; no clear D. V was shortened by 5 bases and J by 0 bases, with 12 bases between the two germline ends. Germline assignment: CDR1 MDHEN and CDR2 SYDVKM. CDR3 size: 15 residues. The CDR3 coding sequence is TGTGCCAGCAGTCCGACCGGGTACAGCACAGATACGCAGTATTTT. Translating gives CASSPTGYSTDTQYF.

This clone was recorded once. The chain is built from TRBV5-1 and TRBJ1-4, with D possibly matching TRBD1 (6 bases). Trimming shortened V by 1 base and J by 0 bases, and 7 bases separated the two germline ends. This CDR3 contains 15 residues. Germline V gene data show CDR1 as SGHRS and CDR2 as YFSETQ. The CDR3 coding sequence is TGCGCCAGCAGCTTGCAGGGGACAACTAATGAAAAACTGTTTTTT. It encodes CASSLQGTTNEKLFF.

As regards this clone: Other DNA sequences in the same sample also yield this CDR3. The chain couples TRBV29-1 to TRBJ2-7, with D possibly being TRBD1 (5 bases). The CDR3 has 13 residues. CDR1 is SQVTM, CDR2 ANQGSEA, per germline. The CDR3 spells CSVDLTDSYEQYF. The CDR3 DNA is TGCAGTGTGGACCTGACAGATTCCTACGAGCAGTACTTC.

The CDR3 region is CASSRGRAIKNIQYF. The CDR3 nucleotides read TGTGCCAGCAGCCGCGGGAGGGCCATCAAAAACATTCAGTACTTC. This chain links TRBV6-5 with TRBJ2-4; TRBD2 matches at 9 bases. This CDR3 region has 15 residues. Germline V gene sequence: CDR1 MNHEY, CDR2 SVGAGI. Trimming at V came to 6 bases and at J to 3 bases, leaving 6 bases not matched to a gene.

This clone occurred a few times. The rearrangement joins TRBV19 to TRBJ2-3; D is unresolved. V was pared by 1 base and J by 14 bases, with 10 bases between. The CDR3 sequence is 11 residues long. Germline V gives CDR1 LNHDA, CDR2 SQIVND (reference sequence). DNA of the CDR3: TGTGCCAGTAGTATAGGTTATCTTCCGTATTTT. Amino acid sequence: CASSIGYLPYF.